This TCR beta chain was identified during a study of blood T cell repertoires in COVID-19. Whole-study context: The origin of the acute and convalescent COVID-19 samples was the United States, Italy and Spain. Sources were T cells, B-cell-depleted T cells, or PBMCs; the material itself was cDNA or gDNA.

Under the authors' procedure: The assay estimated nucleated cells by amplifying reference gene primers. The method was immunoSEQ multiplex PCR; TCRdb's version includes in-frame clones alone and lacks a portion of them. V, J and clone size were drawn from that table, and D and trimming were deduced from the DNA. The sample has about 39,000 clones, roughly 80% seen once; the top ten hold 9% to 10%. This clone rates as medium-sized. The CDR3 spans 16 residues. CDR1 is MNHEY, CDR2 SMNVEV, per germline (reference sequence). The germline V and J ends were trimmed by 3 bases and 2 bases, with 11 bases remaining between them.

The TCR sequence derives from a man in his sixties in a cohort sampled during active COVID-19. The sample comprised peripheral blood. The chain carries TRBV27 and TRBJ1-6; D not resolved. The CDR3: CASSFNMGAYNSPLHF. In DNA form, the CDR3 reads TGTGCCAGCAGTTTTAACATGGGAGCCTATAATTCACCCCTCCACTTT.